These 31 T cell receptor beta chains originate from one sample sequenced in a study of T cell responses to AZD1222 COVID-19 vaccine. The table came from immunoSEQ multiplex PCR; TCRdb's copy has only in-frame clones and leaves some out. In the table there are tens of thousands of clones, approximately 87% of which are singletons. The sample in question was peripheral blood, obtained 28 days after the second AZD1222 dose. The source is an adult who received the AZD1222 COVID-19 vaccine.

Here the CDR3 reads CASSLSGGTGYTF. In nucleotides, the CDR3 is TGTGCCAGCAGTTTATCGGGCGGGACTGGCTACACCTTC. The chain has TRBV27 and TRBJ1-2; perhaps TRBD1 as D (5 bases). CDR1 is MNHEY, CDR2 SMNVEV, per germline (reference sequence). The CDR3 extends over 13 amino acids. V was pared by 0 bases and J by 7 bases, with 9 bases between.

The chain's CDR3 is CASSPIPGQGAGANVLTF. CDR3 DNA: TGTGCCAGCAGCCCGATCCCGGGACAGGGGGCCGGGGCCAACGTCCTGACTTTC. The chain couples TRBV3-1 (or the pseudogene TRBV3-2) to TRBJ2-6; 12 bases fit TRBD1. The V and J ends lost 4 bases and 4 bases, in that order; junction bases with no gene match: 8. This CDR3 contains 18 residues. The germline V gene has CDR1 LGHDT and CDR2 YNNKEL (reference sequence).

The J gene is TRBJ1-5, the V gene TRBV25-1; D unresolved. V lost 3 bases, J lost 1 base, and 7 bases lay in between. The CDR3 sequence is 14 residues long. Germline CDR1 reads MGHDK; CDR2 reads SYGVNS. The CDR3 here is CASSDFVSNQPQHF. In DNA form, the CDR3 reads TGTGCCAGCAGTGACTTTGTGAGCAATCAGCCCCAGCATTTT. The full variable domain, rest sourced from reference TRBV25-1 and TRBJ1-5, is EADIYQTPRYLVIGTGKKITLECSQTMGHDKMYWYQQDPGMELHLIHYSYGVNSTEKGDLSSESTVSRIRTEHFPLTLESARPSHTSQYLCASSDFVSNQPQHFGDGTRLSIL.

The V and J genes are TRBV3-1 (or the pseudogene TRBV3-2) and TRBJ2-6; D not resolved. This CDR3 spans 13 amino acids. The germline V gene has CDR1 LGHDT and CDR2 YNNKEL (reference sequence). Deletions cut 3 bases from V and 1 base from J, with 1 base between. This chain's CDR3 is CASSQSGANVLTF. The CDR3 region has the DNA TGTGCCAGCAGCCAGTCTGGGGCCAACGTCCTGACTTTC.

This clone appeared once. The chain joins TRBV24-1 to TRBJ2-1, with 8 bases lining up with TRBD1. J lost 15 bases, V lost 4 bases, and 7 bases had no gene match. Germline V CDR1 and CDR2: KGHDR, SFDVKD. The CDR3 is 12 amino acids. This CDR3 is CATSDRTGFPFF. For the CDR3, the DNA is TGTGCCACCAGTGACCGGACAGGGTTTCCGTTCTTC.

The sample holds one count of this clone. CDR3 sequence reads: CASRLAGEINEQFF. In nucleotides, the CDR3 is TGTGCCAGTCGACTAGCGGGGGAGATAAATGAGCAGTTCTTC. This rearrangement joins TRBV2 to TRBJ2-1, with 12 bases aligning to TRBD2. The germline V gene encodes CDR1 SNHLY and CDR2 FYNNEI. With V trimmed by 9 bases and J by 7 bases, 7 bases remained unmatched. This CDR3 is 14 amino acids long.

This chain joins TRBV5-8 and TRBJ2-3; 7 positions match TRBD1. There are 15 residues in the CDR3. V lost 4 bases, J lost 1 base, and 6 bases stayed unmatched. From germline, CDR1 is SGHTS and CDR2 YDEGEE. The CDR3 DNA follows: TGTGCCAGCAGCCTAGGACAGGCTGGCACAGATACGCAGTATTTT. The encoded protein is CASSLGQAGTDTQYF. Supplemented by reference TRBV5-8 and TRBJ2-3, the full variable domain reads EAGVTQSPTHLIKTRGQQATLRCSPISGHTSVYWYQQALGLGLQFLLWYDEGEERNRGNFPPRFSGRQFPNYSSELNVNALELEDSALYLCASSLGQAGTDTQYFGPGTRLTVL.

The J gene is TRBJ1-1, the V gene TRBV5-5, with D possibly being TRBD1 (5 bases). The germline V gene encodes CDR1 SGHKS and CDR2 YYEKEE (reference sequence). The CDR3 has 12 residues. V was pared by 4 bases and J by 5 bases, with 9 bases between. The CDR3 DNA sequence: TGTGCCAGCAGCCCCAGGGTTACTGAAGCTTTCTTT. As protein: CASSPRVTEAFF.

V usage is TRBV11-2 and J usage is TRBJ2-2; D is perhaps TRBD1 (5 bases). CDR1 is SGHAT and CDR2 is FQNNGV in the germline V gene. V was pared by 2 bases and J by 4 bases, with 5 bases between. The CDR3 is 13 amino acids. Here the CDR3 DNA reads TGTGCCAGCAGCTTACAGGGCACCGGGGAGCTGTTTTTT. Protein: CASSLQGTGELFF. Together with reference TRBV11-2 and TRBJ2-2, the CDR3 gives the full variable domain: EAGVAQSPRYKIIEKRQSVAFWCNPISGHATLYWYQQILGQGPKLLIQFQNNGVVDDSQLPKDRFSAERLKGVDSTLKIQPAKLEDSAVYLCASSLQGTGELFFGEGSRLTVL.

The chain recombines TRBV6-1 with TRBJ1-5, with 7 nucleotides matching TRBD1. The V segment lost 3 bases and the J segment 4 bases; nucleotides outside the gene matches: 6. The germline V gene has CDR1 MNHNS and CDR2 SASEGT. The CDR3 runs to 15 residues. The CDR3 here is CASSESQDRNQPQHF. As DNA, the CDR3 is TGTGCCAGCAGTGAGAGTCAGGACAGGAATCAGCCCCAGCATTTT.

This clone showed up just a few times. The chain is built from TRBV19 and TRBJ1-1; weak D call: TRBD1 (6 bases). CDR1 LNHDA and CDR2 SQIVND come from the germline V gene (reference sequence). This CDR3 spans 14 amino acids. V lost 9 bases to trimming and J lost 0 bases, with 14 bases between them. The CDR3 loop is CASSEDSMNTEAFF. CDR3 in DNA: TGTGCCAGCTCGGAGGACAGCATGAACACTGAAGCTTTCTTT. The full variable domain, with the rest looked up from reference TRBV19 and TRBJ1-1, is DGGITQSPKYLFRKEGQNVTLSCEQNLNHDAMYWYRQDPGQGLRLIYYSQIVNDFQKGDIAEGYSVSREKKESFPLTVTSAQKNPTAFYLCASSEDSMNTEAFFGQGTRLTVV.

The gene calls are TRBV19 and TRBJ1-4; 8 nucleotides match TRBD1. Germline V gene lookup returns CDR1 LNHDA and CDR2 SQIVND (reference sequence). V trimming: 4 bases; J trimming: 5 bases; junction bases outside the gene matches: 6. This CDR3 is 15 amino acids long. This chain's CDR3 is CASSRLGQENEKLFF. As DNA, the CDR3 is TGTGCCAGTAGTAGATTGGGACAGGAAAATGAAAAACTGTTTTTT.

The chain employs TRBV4-1 and TRBJ1-1, with 7 bases aligning to TRBD1. Germline CDR1 reads MGHRA; CDR2 reads YSYEKL. V shed 4 bases and J 4 bases; nucleotides not matched to a gene: 3. The CDR3 length is 13 residues. CDR3 sequence (DNA): TGCGCCAGCAGCCGCAACAGGGGCACTGAAGCTTTCTTT. It yields the protein CASSRNRGTEAFF.

The gene calls are TRBV6-5 and TRBJ1-1, with TRBD1 matching over 7 bases. This CDR3 is 14 amino acids long. The germline V gene has CDR1 MNHEY and CDR2 SVGAGI. V lost 6 bases, J lost 2 bases, and 6 bases stayed unmatched. The CDR3 sequence is CASRRQGTNTEAFF. In DNA form, the CDR3 reads TGTGCCAGCAGGAGACAGGGTACCAACACTGAAGCTTTCTTT.

This clone has only a few counts. The rearrangement links TRBV12-3 or TRBV12-4 to TRBJ1-2; D is unclear. The V gene lost 8 bases and the J gene lost 6 bases, with 13 bases spanning the gap. This CDR3 comprises 12 residues. CDR3 amino acids: CASQLRGNGYTF. For the CDR3, the DNA is TGTGCCAGCCAGTTGAGAGGGAATGGCTACACCTTC.

J is TRBJ2-3 and V is TRBV5-1, with TRBD2 matching 12 bases. The CDR3 runs 16 residues. CDR1 SGHRS and CDR2 YFSETQ come from the germline V gene. After removal of 1 base from V and 6 bases from J, the junction contained 6 bases not matched to a gene. The CDR3 DNA is TGCGCCAGCAGCTTGTGGCTAGCGGGGGGGCTGGATACGCAGTATTTT. Protein product: CASSLWLAGGLDTQYF.

This chain joins TRBV6-5 and TRBJ2-3, with 9 bases lining up with TRBD1. After removal of 6 bases from V and 4 bases from J, the junction contained 5 bases not matched to a gene. This CDR3 has 14 amino acids. Germline V gene sequence: CDR1 MNHEY, CDR2 SVGAGI. In DNA form, the CDR3 reads TGTGCCAGCAGAATTGGACAGGGGCCAGATACGCAGTATTTT. The encoded protein is CASRIGQGPDTQYF.

The chain couples TRBV5-8 to TRBJ2-6; D uncertain. This CDR3 has 16 residues. Trimming took off 2 bases at V and 0 bases at J, with 9 bases between the two ends. CDR1 SGHTS and CDR2 YDEGEE come from the germline V gene. The CDR3 protein is CASSFDPHSGANVLTF. CDR3 nucleotide sequence: TGTGCCAGCAGCTTTGACCCCCACTCTGGGGCCAACGTCCTGACTTTC.

The chain's CDR3 is CAWSGTGNTIYF. CDR3 in DNA: TGTGCCTGGAGCGGGACTGGAAACACCATATATTTT. The gene calls are TRBV30 and TRBJ1-3; D is ambiguous. The CDR3 has 12 amino acids. The V end was cut by 3 bases, the J end by 2 bases, with 5 bases between. CDR1 and CDR2 from the germline V gene are GTSNPN and SVGIG (reference sequence).

The chain is built from TRBV7-2 and TRBJ1-6; D may be TRBD1 (5 bases). Trimming left V 5 bases short and J 7 bases short, with 15 bases between. The germline CDR1 and CDR2 sequences are SGHTA and FQGNSA. The CDR3 has 15 amino acids. CDR3 amino acids: CASSDGHPQNSPLHF. The CDR3 DNA reads as TGTGCCAGCAGCGACGGACATCCCCAAAATTCACCCCTCCACTTT.

The gene calls are TRBV5-4 and TRBJ1-1; weak D call: TRBD1 (5 bases). The length of the CDR3 is 12 residues. Germline V gene sequence: CDR1 SGHNT, CDR2 YYREEE (reference sequence). V was pared by 4 bases and J by 5 bases, with 9 bases between. In DNA form, the CDR3 reads TGTGCCAGCAGCAAGGGGTGGACTGAAGCTTTCTTT. Its protein is CASSKGWTEAFF.

The gene calls are TRBV28 and TRBJ1-5; no firm D call. CDR3 length equals 13 residues. V shed 5 bases and J shed 0 bases, with 5 bases lying between them. Per the germline V gene, CDR1 is MDHEN and CDR2 is SYDVKM. In DNA, the CDR3 is TGTGCCAGCAGTGCCTATAGCAATCAGCCCCAGCATTTT. This encodes CASSAYSNQPQHF.

The chain combines TRBV5-6 with TRBJ2-6; the D is unclear. Germline loops: CDR1 SGHDT, CDR2 YYEEEE. V was shortened by 4 bases and J by 0 bases, with 20 bases between the two germline ends. The CDR3 is made up of 19 amino acids. Here the CDR3 reads CASSLRLTERFSGANVLTF. The CDR3 DNA follows: TGTGCCAGCAGCCTGAGGCTGACTGAACGATTCTCTGGGGCCAACGTCCTGACTTTC.

The chain uses TRBV9 and TRBJ1-2; D unclear. From germline, CDR1 is SGDLS and CDR2 YYNGEE. Trimming stripped 3 bases from V and 0 bases from J, with 12 bases between. This CDR3 comprises 15 residues. The CDR3 region is CASSARRESNYGYTF. The CDR3 nucleotides read TGTGCCAGCAGCGCCCGCCGGGAATCTAACTATGGCTACACCTTC.

The rearrangement links TRBV18 to TRBJ2-7; either TRBD1 or TRBD2 may supply D (5 bases each). CDR1 KGHSH and CDR2 LQKENI come from the germline V gene. V gave up 6 bases and J gave up 5 bases, with 14 bases separating them. There are 13 residues in the CDR3. The CDR3 sequence is CASSSARDHEQYF. CDR3 nucleotide sequence: TGTGCCAGCTCCTCGGCTAGGGACCACGAGCAGTACTTC.

The V gene is TRBV18, the J gene TRBJ2-2; 7 bases are a match to TRBD2. The CDR3 length is 15 residues. Germline lookup yields CDR1 KGHSH and CDR2 LQKENI. Trimming cost V 3 bases and J 1 base; bases outside gene matches: 2. This chain's CDR3 is CASSPGTKNTGELFF. CDR3 DNA: TGTGCCAGCTCACCCGGGACTAAGAACACCGGGGAGCTGTTTTTT. The full variable domain, in which reference TRBV18 and TRBJ2-2 provide the parts outside the CDR3, is NAGVMQNPRHLVRRRGQEARLRCSPMKGHSHVYWYRQLPEEGLKFMVYLQKENIIDESGMPKERFSAEFPKEGPSILRIQQVVRGDSAAYFCASSPGTKNTGELFFGEGSRLTVL.

CDR3 DNA: TGTGCCAGCAGCCGGACAGGGGTTGAAGCTTTCTTT. Its protein is CASSRTGVEAFF. The rearrangement uses TRBV12-3 or TRBV12-4 and TRBJ1-1; 9 positions agree with TRBD1. V lost 6 bases and J lost 7; bases outside the gene matches: 3. The CDR3 has 12 amino acids.

This chain connects TRBV5-4 to TRBJ1-1; 9 bases fit TRBD1. Germline CDR1 reads SGHNT; CDR2 reads YYREEE (reference sequence). CDR3 length equals 16 residues. Trimming at V came to 2 bases and at J to 1 base, leaving 6 bases not matched to a gene. The CDR3 here is CASSFGQGIGNTEAFF. Here the CDR3 DNA reads TGTGCCAGCAGCTTTGGACAGGGGATTGGGAACACTGAAGCTTTCTTT.

This sequence joins TRBV30 and TRBJ1-1; D might be TRBD1 (5 bases). Trimming removed 7 bases from V and 2 bases from J, with 14 bases in between. This CDR3 has 13 amino acids. Germline V lookup: CDR1 GTSNPN, CDR2 SVGIG (reference sequence). The CDR3 loop reads CASESTENTEAFF. In DNA, the CDR3 is TGTGCCTCCGAGTCGACAGAAAACACTGAAGCTTTCTTT. The full variable domain, with the rest looked up from reference TRBV30 and TRBJ1-1, is SQTIHQWPATLVQPVGSPLSLECTVEGTSNPNLYWYRQAAGRGLQLLFYSVGIGQISSEVPQNLSASRPQDRQFILSSKKLLLSDSGFYLCASESTENTEAFFGQGTRLTVV.

J is TRBJ1-2 and V is TRBV30; D is possibly TRBD1 (5 bases). Germline V gene sequence: CDR1 GTSNPN, CDR2 SVGIG (reference sequence). V was cut by 3 bases and J by 4 bases, with 12 bases left in between. CDR3 length equals 13 residues. CDR3 in amino acids: CAWRPGLIYGYTF. DNA for the CDR3: TGTGCCTGGAGGCCGGGACTCATCTATGGCTACACCTTC. Supplemented by reference TRBV30 and TRBJ1-2, the full variable domain reads SQTIHQWPATLVQPVGSPLSLECTVEGTSNPNLYWYRQAAGRGLQLLFYSVGIGQISSEVPQNLSASRPQDRQFILSSKKLLLSDSGFYLCAWRPGLIYGYTFGSGTRLTVV.

The genes are TRBV6-5 and TRBJ1-2; the match to TRBD1 covers 7 bases. Germline CDR1 MNHEY, CDR2 SVGAGI. CDR3 length equals 13 residues. Trimming took 6 bases from V and 5 from J; bases not matched to a gene: 6. The CDR3 loop is CASSFDRDYGYTF. CDR3 nucleotide sequence: TGTGCCAGCAGCTTCGACAGGGATTATGGCTACACCTTC.